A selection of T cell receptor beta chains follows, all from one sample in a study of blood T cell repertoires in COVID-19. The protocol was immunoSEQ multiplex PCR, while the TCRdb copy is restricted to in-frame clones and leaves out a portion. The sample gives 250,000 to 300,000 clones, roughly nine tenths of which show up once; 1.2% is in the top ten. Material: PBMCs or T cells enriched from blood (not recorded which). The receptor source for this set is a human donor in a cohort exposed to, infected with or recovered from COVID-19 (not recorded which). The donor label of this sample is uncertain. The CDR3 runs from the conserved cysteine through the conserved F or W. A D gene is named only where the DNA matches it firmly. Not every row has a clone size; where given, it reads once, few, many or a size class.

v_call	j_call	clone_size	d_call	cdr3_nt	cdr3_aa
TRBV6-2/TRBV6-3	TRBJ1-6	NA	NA	TGTGCCAGCAGTTACTCGCCAGGGAATAATTCACCCCTCCACTTT	CASSYSPGNNSPLHF
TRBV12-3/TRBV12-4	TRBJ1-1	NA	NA	TGTGCCAGCAGTGAAACAGTCGGCCTAGAAGCTTTCTTT	CASSETVGLEAFF
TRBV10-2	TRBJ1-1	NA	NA	TGCGCCAGCAGTGAGTCTCGAACAGGGCAGAACACTGAAGCTTTCTTT	CASSESRTGQNTEAFF
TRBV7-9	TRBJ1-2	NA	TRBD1	TGTGCCAGCAGCTTTGGGGACAGGGCTTATGGCTACACCTTC	CASSFGDRAYGYTF
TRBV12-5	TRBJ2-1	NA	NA	TGTGCTAGTGGTTTGGTACGGTCCTTTTCCTACAATGAGCAGTTCTTC	CASGLVRSFSYNEQFF
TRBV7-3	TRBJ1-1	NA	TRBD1	TGTGCCAGCAGCGCCGGACAGGGACTTGAAGCTTTCTTT	CASSAGQGLEAFF
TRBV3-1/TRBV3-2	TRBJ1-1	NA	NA	TGTGCCAGCGGTCAGGGTATCCCGAACACTGAAGCTTTCTTT	CASGQGIPNTEAFF
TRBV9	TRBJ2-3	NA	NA	TGTGCCAGCAGCGTAGGGGCAGCGGGTCGCACAGATACGCAGTATTTT	CASSVGAAGRTDTQYF
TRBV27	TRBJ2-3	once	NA	TGTGCCAGCAGTTTCTGGGCCCGCACAGATACGCAGTATTTT	CASSFWARTDTQYF
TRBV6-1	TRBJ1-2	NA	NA	TGTGCCAGCAGTGAAGAGGACAGAGGCTACACCTTC	CASSEEDRGYTF
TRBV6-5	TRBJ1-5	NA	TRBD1	TGTGCCAGCAGTAGACAGGGGAGCCAGCCCCAGCATTTT	CASSRQGSQPQHF
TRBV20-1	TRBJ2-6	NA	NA	TGCAGTGCTAGTGCGGGCTCTGGGGCCAACGTCCTGACTTTC	CSASAGSGANVLTF
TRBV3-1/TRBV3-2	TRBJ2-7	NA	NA	TGTGCCAGCAGCCGAGGGATCTCCTACGAGCAGTACTTC	CASSRGISYEQYF
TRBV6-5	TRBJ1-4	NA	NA	TGTGCCAGCAGTTACGCGGGGTTAGCTAATGAAAAACTGTTTTTT	CASSYAGLANEKLFF
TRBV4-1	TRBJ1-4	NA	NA	TGCGCCAGCAGCCAAGATCACACAGTTAATGAAAAACTGTTTTTT	CASSQDHTVNEKLFF
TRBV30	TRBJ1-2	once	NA	NA	CAVAKGTGNYF
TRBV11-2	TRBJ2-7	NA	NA	TGTGCCACCACACCTCCTCTAGCGCATAACCTCTACGAGCAGTACTTC	CATTPPLAHNLYEQYF
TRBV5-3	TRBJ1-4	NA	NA	TGTGCCAGAAGGATACCCAAACTAAAATCCCACTCGAGAGTAACTAATGAAAAACTGTTTTTT	CARRIPKLKSHSRVTNEKLFF
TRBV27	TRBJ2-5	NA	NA	TGTGCCAGCAGTCCTGAATCCGGGGCGGGGGAGACCCAGTACTTC	CASSPESGAGETQYF
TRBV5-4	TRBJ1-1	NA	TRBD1	TGTGCCAGCAGCCATCAGGGGGCGGGGAACACTGAAGCTTTCTTT	CASSHQGAGNTEAFF
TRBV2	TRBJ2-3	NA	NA	TGTGCCAGCAGTGAAACAGGGCTGCAAACAGATACGCAGTATTTT	CASSETGLQTDTQYF
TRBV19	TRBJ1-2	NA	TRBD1	TGTGCCAGTACACAGGGGTTCGGGTATGGCTACACCTTC	CASTQGFGYGYTF
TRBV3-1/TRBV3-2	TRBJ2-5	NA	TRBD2	TGTGCCAGCAGCCAAGAATTTGGCGGGGGGCCGCTGCGGGCTGAGACCCAGTACTTC	CASSQEFGGGPLRAETQYF
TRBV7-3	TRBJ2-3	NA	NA	TGTGCCAGCAGTGGAGGCACAGATACGCAGTATTTT	CASSGGTDTQYF
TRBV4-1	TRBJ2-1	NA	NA	TGCGCCAGCAGCCAACAACCCCGGCGGCTAGCCCTCGATGAGCAGTTCTTC	CASSQQPRRLALDEQFF
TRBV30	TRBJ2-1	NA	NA	TGTGCCTGGAGCCTAGGGAGAAATGAGCAGTTCTTC	CAWSLGRNEQFF
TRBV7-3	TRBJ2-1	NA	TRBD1	TGTGCCAGCAGCTTAGGACAGGGGGCTTCCGATGAGCAGTTCTTC	CASSLGQGASDEQFF
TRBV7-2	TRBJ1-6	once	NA	TGTGCCAGCAGTTTTCTAAATTCACCCCTCCACTTT	CASSFLNSPLHF
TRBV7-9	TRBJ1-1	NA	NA	TGTGCCAGCAGCTCCCGGCAGGGAACCACTGAAGCTTTCTTT	CASSSRQGTTEAFF
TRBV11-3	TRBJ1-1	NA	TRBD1	TGTGCCAGCAGTTCCGCAGGGGGTCTGGAAGCTTTCTTT	CASSSAGGLEAFF
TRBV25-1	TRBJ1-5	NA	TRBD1	TGTGCCAGCAGTGGACAGGGTTTTTTGCAGCCCCAGCATTTT	CASSGQGFLQPQHF
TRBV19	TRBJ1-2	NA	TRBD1	TGTGCCAGTAGTTGGATGCTGGGACAGGGGGCTGGGGACTATGGCTACACCTTC	CASSWMLGQGAGDYGYTF
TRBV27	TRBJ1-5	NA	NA	TGTGCCAGCAGTACACGGGGTGGCAATCAGCCCCAGCATTTT	CASSTRGGNQPQHF
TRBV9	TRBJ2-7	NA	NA	TGTGCCAGCAGCGTAGCTGTGGGGAGAAGCTACGAGCAGTACTTC	CASSVAVGRSYEQYF
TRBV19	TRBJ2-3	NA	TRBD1	TGTGCCAGTAGTATCTTGGGACAGATCACAGATACGCAGTATTTT	CASSILGQITDTQYF
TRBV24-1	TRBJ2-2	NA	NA	TGTGCCACCGGCCCGAACACCGGGGAGCTGTTTTTT	CATGPNTGELFF
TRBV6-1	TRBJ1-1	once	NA	TGTGCCAGCAGTGAACAGTTAGGGGTTACTGAAGCTTTCTTT	CASSEQLGVTEAFF
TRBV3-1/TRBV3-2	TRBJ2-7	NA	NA	TGTGCCAGCAGCCCGGGTCCGGGACTTAGCTCCTACGAGCAGTACTTC	CASSPGPGLSSYEQYF
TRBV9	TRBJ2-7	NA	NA	TGTGCCAGCAGTAGACAAGAGAGGAGGGAGCAGTACTTC	CASSRQERREQYF
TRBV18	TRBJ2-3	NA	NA	TGTGCCAGCTCACCTCCTACGCAGGTTACGCAGTATTTT	CASSPPTQVTQYF
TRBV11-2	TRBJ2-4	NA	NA	TGTGCCAGCAGCTCACGAAATTGGACAGTACTAGCCAAAAACATTCAGTACTTC	CASSSRNWTVLAKNIQYF
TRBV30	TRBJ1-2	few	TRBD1	TGTGCCTGGACACCAGGACAGGGGGCCGGAGGCTACACCTTC	CAWTPGQGAGGYTF
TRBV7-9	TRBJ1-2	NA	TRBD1	TGTGCCAGCAGCCTTACCGGGACAGGCACTTATGGCTACACCTTC	CASSLTGTGTYGYTF
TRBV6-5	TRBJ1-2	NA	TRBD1	TGTGCCAGCAGTTACTCGGGACAGGGGGCGCGTGGCTACACCTTC	CASSYSGQGARGYTF
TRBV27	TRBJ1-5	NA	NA	TGTGCCAGCAGTTTATTCGGGTCTCAAAATCAGCCCCAGCATTTT	CASSLFGSQNQPQHF
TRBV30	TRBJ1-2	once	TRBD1	TGTGCCTGGAGTCCCGGACAGGAGGCCCCCTATGGCTACACCTTC	CAWSPGQEAPYGYTF
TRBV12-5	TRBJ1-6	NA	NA	TGTGCTAGCTCCCCCGGGGATTCACCCCTCCACTTT	CASSPGDSPLHF
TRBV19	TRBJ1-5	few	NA	TGTGCCAGTAGTACCAGGTTCAATCAGCCCCAGCATTTT	CASSTRFNQPQHF
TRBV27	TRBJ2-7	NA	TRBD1	TGTGCCAGCAGTTTTTCTCTGGACAGGAGAGCTTACGAGCAGTACTTC	CASSFSLDRRAYEQYF
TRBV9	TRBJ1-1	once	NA	TGTGCCAGCAGCGTAGCCGGTACAGGGAATGTGAACACTGAAGCTTTCTTT	CASSVAGTGNVNTEAFF
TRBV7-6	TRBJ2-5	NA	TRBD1	TGTGCCAGCAGCTCGGGGACAGCACAAGAGACCCAGTACTTC	CASSSGTAQETQYF